This T cell receptor (gamma chain) was captured in a study of γδ T cells in repeated Plasmodium falciparum infection. The CDR3 covers 13 residues. CDR1 and CDR2 from the germline V gene are EGSNGY and YDSYNSKV. V was clipped by 6 bases and J by 3 bases; unmatched bases: 4. TCRdb re-called the multiplex PCR reads via CATT. The repertoire holds tens of thousands of gamma-chain clones, with under 3% as singletons. This clone was seen many times. For this DNA, TCRdb reports the protein of a much larger clone, which diverges at residue 6, most likely from a read error; the protein presented here is translated directly from the DNA. Gammadelta T cells were flow-sorted from PBMC into Vgamma9/Vdelta2+ and Vdelta2-negative populations for bulk analysis.

The source of this sequence is a pool of human donors (malaria-infected and uninfected, not separated). Sequenced material: gamma-delta T cells from blood. The V and J genes are TRGV2 and TRGJP2. Matching the DNA to germline supplied the J gene, which TCRdb does not give. The CDR3 sequence: CATWSGSDWIKTF. In DNA, the CDR3 is TGTGCCACCTGGAGTGGTAGTGATTGGATCAAGACGTTT.